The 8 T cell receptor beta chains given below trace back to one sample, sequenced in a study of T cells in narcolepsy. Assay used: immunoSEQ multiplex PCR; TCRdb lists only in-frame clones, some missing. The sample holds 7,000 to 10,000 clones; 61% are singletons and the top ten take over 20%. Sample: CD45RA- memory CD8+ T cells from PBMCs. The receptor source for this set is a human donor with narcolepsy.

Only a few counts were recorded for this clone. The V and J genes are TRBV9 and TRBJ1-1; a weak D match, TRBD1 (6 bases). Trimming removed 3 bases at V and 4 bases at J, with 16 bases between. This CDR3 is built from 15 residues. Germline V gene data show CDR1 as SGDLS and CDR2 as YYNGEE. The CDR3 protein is CASSAWGGAGTEAFF. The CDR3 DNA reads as TGTGCCAGCAGCGCTTGGGGGGGGGCTGGCACTGAAGCTTTCTTT.

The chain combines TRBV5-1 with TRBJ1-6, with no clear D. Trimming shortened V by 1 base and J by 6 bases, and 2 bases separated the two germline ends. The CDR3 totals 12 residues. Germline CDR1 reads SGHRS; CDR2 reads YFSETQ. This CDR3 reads CASSLSNSPLHF. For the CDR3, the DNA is TGCGCCAGCAGCTTGAGTAATTCACCCCTCCACTTT.

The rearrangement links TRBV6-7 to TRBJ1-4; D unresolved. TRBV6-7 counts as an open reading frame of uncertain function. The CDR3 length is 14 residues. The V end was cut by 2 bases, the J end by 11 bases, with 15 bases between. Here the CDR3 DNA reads TGTGCCAGCAGTTACCCCGCGGGGTCTCGGAAACTGTTTTTT. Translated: CASSYPAGSRKLFF.

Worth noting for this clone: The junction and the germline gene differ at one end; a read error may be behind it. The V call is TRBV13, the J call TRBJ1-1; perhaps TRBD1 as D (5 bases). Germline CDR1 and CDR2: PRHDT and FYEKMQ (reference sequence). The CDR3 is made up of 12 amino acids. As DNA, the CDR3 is TGCGCCAGCAGCAAAGGGGACACTGAAGCTTTCTTT. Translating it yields CASSKGDTEAFF.

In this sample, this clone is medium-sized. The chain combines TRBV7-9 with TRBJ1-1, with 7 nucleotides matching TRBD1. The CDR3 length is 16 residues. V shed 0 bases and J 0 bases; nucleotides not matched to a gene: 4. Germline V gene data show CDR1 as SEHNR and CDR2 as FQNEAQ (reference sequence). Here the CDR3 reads CASSLAPGQLNTEAFF. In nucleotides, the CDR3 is TGTGCCAGCAGCTTAGCGCCGGGACAGCTGAACACTGAAGCTTTCTTT.

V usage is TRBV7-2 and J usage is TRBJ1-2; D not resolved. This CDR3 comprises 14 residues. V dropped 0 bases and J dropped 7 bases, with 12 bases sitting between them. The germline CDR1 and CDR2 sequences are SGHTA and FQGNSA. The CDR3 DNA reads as TGTGCCAGCAGCTTAGCGCTTACAGCCGCTGGCTACACCTTC. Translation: CASSLALTAAGYTF.

The CDR3 loop is CATFRGDGSYNSPLHF. CDR3 bases: TGTGCCACTTTTAGGGGGGATGGCTCCTATAATTCACCCCTCCACTTT. The gene calls are TRBV7-9 and TRBJ1-6; the D gene is possibly TRBD1 (6 bases). V was trimmed by 10 bases and J by 0 bases, leaving 16 bases between them. Germline V gene sequence: CDR1 SEHNR, CDR2 FQNEAQ (reference sequence). CDR3 size: 16 residues.

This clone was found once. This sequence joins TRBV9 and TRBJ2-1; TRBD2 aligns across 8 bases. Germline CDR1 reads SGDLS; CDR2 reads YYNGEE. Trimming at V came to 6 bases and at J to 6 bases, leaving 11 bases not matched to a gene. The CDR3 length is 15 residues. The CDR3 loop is CASTLGGALGNEQFF. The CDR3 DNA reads TGTGCCAGCACCCTCGGGGGGGCTCTCGGCAATGAGCAGTTCTTC.